One sample yielded the 18 T cell receptor beta chains listed below, sequenced in a study of Graves' ophthalmopathy and Graves' hyperthyroidism. Scientists amplified the TCR beta CDR3 regions from RNA transcripts. HTBI-primed RT-PCR formed the first round, and a multiplex PCR formed the second. TCRdb called the multiplex PCR reads again in MiXCR, with one record for every CDR3 protein. The sample holds more than 300,000 distinct CDR3 sequences; less than 20% are singletons and the top ten take 7%. Specimen: peripheral blood. These receptors came from a woman between 18 and 29 years old with stable Graves' hyperthyroidism.

This chain connects TRBV15 to TRBJ1-2, with D possibly being TRBD1 (5 bases). Trimming pared 3 bases from V and 9 bases from J, leaving 14 bases between. Germline CDR1 is LNHNV and CDR2 is YYDKDF (reference sequence). The CDR3 is 13 amino acids. The CDR3 loop reads CATSRKGLYSYTF. CDR3 in DNA: TGTGCCACCAGCAGGAAGGGACTGTACAGCTACACCTTC. Full variable domain (missing parts from reference TRBV15 and TRBJ1-2): DAMVIQNPRYQVTQFGKPVTLSCSQTLNHNVMYWYQQKSSQAPKLLFHYYDKDFNNEADTPDNFQSRRPNTSFCFLDIRSPGLGDTAMYLCATSRKGLYSYTFGSGTRLTVV.

The rearrangement uses TRBV29-1 and TRBJ2-7; no clear D gene. In germline, CDR1 is SQVTM, CDR2 ANQGSEA. This CDR3 has 12 amino acids. V lost 3 bases to trimming and J lost 7 bases, with 13 bases between them. This CDR3 is CSVDPGLGEQYF. The CDR3 DNA reads as TGCAGCGTTGATCCGGGCCTCGGGGAGCAGTACTTC.

This clonotype was counted at least ten times. V gene TRBV15 combines with J gene TRBJ1-1; D remains ambiguous. There are 13 residues in the CDR3. V was pared by 0 bases and J by 11 bases, with 13 bases between. CDR1 is LNHNV and CDR2 is YYDKDF in the germline V gene (reference sequence). The CDR3: CATSRDLEGLAFF. CDR3 sequence (DNA): TGTGCCACCAGCAGAGATCTGGAGGGTCTGGCTTTCTTT.

This chain connects TRBV19 to TRBJ2-4; 7 bases agree with TRBD1. V trimming: 9 bases; J trimming: 1 base; junction bases outside the gene matches: 12. The CDR3 loop spans 16 amino acids. The V gene's germline CDR1 is LNHDA and CDR2 SQIVND (reference sequence). CDR3 sequence (DNA): TGTGCCAGGCCGCAGGGGGACACCGTTGCCAAAAACATTCAGTACTTC. This codes for CARPQGDTVAKNIQYF.

In its sample, this clonotype was seen many times. The chain recombines TRBV12-3 or TRBV12-4 with TRBJ1-5; D call uncertain. The CDR3 extends over 12 amino acids. V was shortened by 3 bases and J by 9 bases, with 9 bases between the two germline ends. This chain's CDR3 is CASSFRGSPQHF. DNA of the CDR3: TGTGCCAGCAGTTTTCGTGGGTCGCCCCAGCATTTT.

This sequence joins TRBV20-1 and TRBJ2-5; 8 bases map to TRBD2. The CDR3 loop spans 14 amino acids. With 4 bases clipped from V and 3 bases from J, the junction kept 7 bases outside the gene matches. Germline lookup yields CDR1 DFQATT and CDR2 SNEGSKA (reference sequence). The CDR3 region is CSAITAGGEETQYF. The CDR3 nucleotides are TGCAGTGCTATAACGGCGGGGGGCGAAGAGACCCAGTACTTC.

Many counts were recorded for this clonotype. Germline and junction disagree at one end, which may indicate a read error. This chain joins TRBV20-1 and TRBJ1-1, with D unresolved. The length of the CDR3 is 8 residues. Germline V gene data show CDR1 as DFQATT and CDR2 as SNEGSKA (reference sequence). As DNA, the CDR3 is TGCAGTGCTAGTAAAGGGAACTTT. Encoded protein: CSASKGNF.

This clonotype was recorded many times. The V gene is TRBV25-1, the J gene TRBJ1-2; tentative D call: TRBD1 (6 bases). CDR1 is MGHDK, CDR2 SYGVNS, per germline. The CDR3 runs to 14 residues. The V end lost 6 bases, the J end lost 8 bases, and 19 bases lay between the germline ends. The CDR3 DNA sequence: TGTGCCAGCAGGCCCTCGGGGGCCTTGGGGGGCTACACCTTC. This sequence encodes CASRPSGALGGYTF.

This clonotype has only one observation. The junction departs from the called germline gene at one end, perhaps through a read error. The chain uses TRBV18 and TRBJ2-4; 8 nucleotides match TRBD1. Germline values: CDR1 KGHSH, CDR2 LQKENI. The CDR3 sequence is 13 residues long. The CDR3 DNA is TGTGCCAGCTCACCAGGACAGGGAAACATTAAGTACTTC. Amino acids: CASSPGQGNIKYF.

This clonotype was picked up a small number of times. The chain couples TRBV6-5 to TRBJ2-2; no firm D call. Trimming removed 0 bases from V and 2 bases from J, with 4 bases in between. This CDR3 contains 14 residues. Germline assignment: CDR1 MNHEY and CDR2 SVGAGI. CDR3 region: CASSYSENTGELFF. CDR3 DNA: TGTGCCAGCAGTTACTCAGAAAACACCGGGGAGCTGTTTTTT.

A note on this clonotype: This may stem from a read error, because a much larger clone lies one nucleotide away. This chain links TRBV20-1 with TRBJ1-1, with 8 positions matching TRBD1. Germline V gene lookup returns CDR1 DFQATT and CDR2 SNEGSKA (reference sequence). J lost 4 bases, V lost 6 bases, and 7 bases had no gene match. This CDR3 is built from 13 residues. CDR3 nucleotide sequence: TGCAGTGCCGGGACAGGAGGTAGCACTGAAGCTTTCTTT. Its protein product is CSAGTGGSTEAFF.

About this clonotype itself: At one boundary the junction diverges from the germline segment, which might be a read error. The rearrangement uses TRBV7-9 and TRBJ2-7, with 10 bases fitting TRBD1. Germline V lookup: CDR1 SEHNR, CDR2 FQNEAQ (reference sequence). The CDR3 is 13 residues long. The CDR3 DNA reads TGTGTCAGCAGCCCGGACAGGGGGTACGAGCAGTACTTC. Residues: CVSSPDRGYEQYF.

This clonotype showed up many times. This sequence joins TRBV13 and TRBJ1-1, with a possible D match to TRBD1 (5 bases). This CDR3 has 12 residues. Germline values: CDR1 PRHDT, CDR2 FYEKMQ (reference sequence). V lost 2 bases and J 9 bases, leaving 10 bases between the germline ends. The CDR3: CASSLMEGQAFF. CDR3 sequence (DNA): TGTGCCAGCAGCTTAATGGAGGGACAAGCTTTCTTT.

There are many counts of this clonotype. The chain has TRBV20-1 and TRBJ2-5; TRBD2 is a possible D gene (6 bases). With 5 bases removed from V and 5 bases from J, the gap between germline ends came to 18 bases. The CDR3 length is 14 residues. The germline V gene has CDR1 DFQATT and CDR2 SNEGSKA (reference sequence). In DNA form, the CDR3 reads TGCAGTGCTGGGACGGGGGTTGATCCGGAGACCCAGTACTTC. As protein: CSAGTGVDPETQYF.

This clonotype was picked up a small number of times. The chain couples TRBV6-2 or TRBV6-3 to TRBJ2-3, with TRBD2 matching over 7 bases. V lost 8 bases and J lost 6; bases outside the gene matches: 20. Germline values: CDR1 MNHEY, CDR2 SVGEGT. The CDR3 has 17 amino acids. CDR3 region: CASRWGVSLRGIDTQYF. The CDR3 region has the DNA TGTGCCAGCCGATGGGGGGTATCCCTGCGGGGGATTGATACGCAGTATTTT.

This clonotype occurred many times. CDR3 loop: CASSPSHSGGSSQYF. CDR3 coding DNA: TGTGCCAGCAGCCCGTCCCACAGCGGGGGGTCCTCTCAGTACTTC. The rearrangement uses TRBV7-3 and TRBJ2-7, with 9 bases lining up with TRBD2. This CDR3 contains 15 residues. The germline V gene encodes CDR1 SGHTA and CDR2 FQGTGA. With V trimmed by 5 bases and J by 10 bases, 15 bases remained unmatched.

The table lists this clonotype with a count of one. The chain couples TRBV12-5 to TRBJ1-2; TRBD1 might be the D (5 bases). Per germline, CDR1 LGHNT and CDR2 FRNRAP. Deletions cut 4 bases from V and 4 bases from J, with 13 bases between. This CDR3 comprises 14 residues. The CDR3: CASGSGRSTYGYTF. CDR3 nucleotides: TGTGCTAGTGGTTCAGGGCGCTCAACCTATGGCTACACCTTC.

This clonotype was recorded at least ten times. The chain has TRBV11-3 and TRBJ2-7, with 12 bases lining up with TRBD1. With V trimmed by 1 base and J by 7 bases, 5 bases remained unmatched. The CDR3 contains 15 residues. The V gene's germline CDR1 is SGHNT and CDR2 YENEEA. CDR3: CASSLVGTGGREQYF. CDR3 coding DNA: TGTGCCAGCAGCTTAGTCGGGACAGGGGGCCGGGAGCAGTACTTC.